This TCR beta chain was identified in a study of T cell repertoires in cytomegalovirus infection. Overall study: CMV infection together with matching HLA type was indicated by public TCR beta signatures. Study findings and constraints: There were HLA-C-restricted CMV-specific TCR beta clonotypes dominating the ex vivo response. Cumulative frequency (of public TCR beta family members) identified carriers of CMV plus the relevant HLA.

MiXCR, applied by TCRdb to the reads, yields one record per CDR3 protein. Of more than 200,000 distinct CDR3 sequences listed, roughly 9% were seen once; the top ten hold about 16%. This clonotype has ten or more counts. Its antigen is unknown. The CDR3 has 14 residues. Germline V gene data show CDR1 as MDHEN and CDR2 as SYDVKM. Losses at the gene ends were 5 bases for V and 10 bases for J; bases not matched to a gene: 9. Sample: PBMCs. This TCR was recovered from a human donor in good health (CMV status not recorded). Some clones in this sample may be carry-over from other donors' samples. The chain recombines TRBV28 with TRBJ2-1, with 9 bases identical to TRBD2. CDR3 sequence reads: CASSPGLAHREQFF. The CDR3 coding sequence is TGTGCCAGCAGTCCGGGACTAGCCCACAGGGAGCAGTTCTTC.